The 22 T cell receptor beta chains below all came from one sample that was sequenced in a study of read filtering for tumor transcriptome and immune sequencing. From about 0.4 ug of RNA, a library with molecular barcoded alpha/delta and beta/gamma adaptors was made. TCRdb fed the reads into MiXCR, producing one record per CDR3 protein. The sample has 350 to 400 distinct CDR3 sequences, more than 65% seen once. Sequenced input: a population of CD138-negative cells sorted from bone marrow. These receptors all come from a donor aged 40 or over with multiple myeloma. This table probably holds off-target reads from a library built for another chain.

On this clonotype: A much larger clone differs by one base, so this may be a read error. The genes are TRBV5-1 and TRBJ2-4, with a possible D match to TRBD1 (5 bases). The DNA matches TRBJ2-3 better at its end, which makes the J call doubtful. Germline assignment: CDR1 SGHRS and CDR2 YFSETQ. The CDR3 loop spans 16 amino acids. In DNA form, the CDR3 reads TGCGCCAGCAGCTTGGAACAGGCCGCCAGAGCAGGTACGCAGTATTTT. Protein sequence: CASSLEQAARAGTQYF.

The rearrangement joins TRBV6-6 to TRBJ2-1, with a possible D match to TRBD2 (5 bases). This CDR3 region has 12 residues. V dropped 4 bases and J dropped 5 bases, with 6 bases sitting between them. The germline gives CDR1 MNHNY, CDR2 SVGAGI (reference sequence). The CDR3 region is CASSWTHNEQFF. CDR3 nucleotide sequence: TGTGCCAGCAGTTGGACTCACAATGAGCAGTTCTTC.

The CDR3 reads CASSRSWGFTEAFF. As DNA, the CDR3 is TGTGCCAGCAGCCGATCGTGGGGCTTCACTGAAGCTTTCTTT. The chain uses TRBV3-1 and TRBJ1-1; D possibly corresponds to TRBD1 (5 bases). V was shortened by 4 bases and J by 4 bases, with 13 bases between the two germline ends. The CDR3 has 14 amino acids. Per germline, CDR1 LGHDT and CDR2 YNNKEL (reference sequence).

This chain links TRBV7-3 with TRBJ2-5; perhaps D is TRBD1 or TRBD2 (9 bases each). The CDR3 has 18 residues. V was clipped by 5 bases and J by 3 bases, with 25 bases between them. CDR1 is SGHTA, CDR2 FQGTGA, per germline. CDR3 loop: CASSRDRVRLAGKETQYF. The CDR3, as DNA: TGTGCCAGCAGCCGGGACAGGGTTCGCCTAGCGGGAAAAGAGACCCAGTACTTC.

The V gene is TRBV7-2, the J gene TRBJ1-1; D is uncertain. Germline V lookup: CDR1 SGHTA, CDR2 FQGNSA. The CDR3 totals 13 residues. V was pared by 6 bases and J by 5 bases, with 13 bases between. CDR3 coding DNA: TGTGCCAGCAGATCACTCGTGGGGACTGAAGCTTTCTTT. It codes for CASRSLVGTEAFF.

This clonotype was picked up one time. The gene calls are TRBV9 and TRBJ2-1, with D maybe TRBD1 (6 bases). CDR3 length: 15 residues. V gave up 1 base and J gave up 4 bases, with 12 bases separating them. Per the germline V gene, CDR1 is SGDLS and CDR2 is YYNGEE. CDR3 region: CASSVPTGDYNEQFF. As DNA, the CDR3 is TGTGCCAGCAGCGTACCGACAGGAGATTACAATGAGCAGTTCTTC.

This clonotype appeared once. The chain carries TRBV29-1 and TRBJ2-1; 7 bases agree with TRBD1. V was pared by 7 bases and J by 5 bases, with 8 bases of the junction left unmatched. CDR1 and CDR2 from the germline V gene are SQVTM and ANQGSEA. The CDR3 contains 13 residues. The DNA for the CDR3 is TGCAGCGCTAACAGGGGCACCAACAATGAGCAGTTCTTC. Translating it yields CSANRGTNNEQFF.

In its sample, this clonotype was seen a few times. The chain joins TRBV29-1 to TRBJ1-1, with TRBD1 as a possible D gene (6 bases). V shed 7 bases and J shed 6 bases, with 15 bases lying between them. This CDR3 has 12 amino acids. Germline loops: CDR1 SQVTM, CDR2 ANQGSEA. CDR3 in DNA: TGCAGCGGAGGACAGCACGCCGCTGAAGCTTTCTTT. Translation: CSGGQHAAEAFF.

This rearrangement joins TRBV24-1 to TRBJ1-1, with 8 bases lining up with TRBD1. Germline values: CDR1 KGHDR, CDR2 SFDVKD. This CDR3 contains 16 residues. V gave up 5 bases and J gave up 1 base; unmatched junction bases: 8. In DNA, the CDR3 is TGTGCCACCAGTGCTAACGACAGGGGCTCGAACACTGAAGCTTTCTTT. This gives the protein CATSANDRGSNTEAFF.

This clonotype was counted between two and nine times. J is TRBJ2-1 and V is TRBV29-1; D is possibly TRBD2 (7 bases). Germline CDR1 and CDR2: SQVTM and ANQGSEA. V was trimmed by 2 bases and J by 8 bases, leaving 19 bases between them. The CDR3 is 15 amino acids. CDR3 loop: CSVERGGGPPDEQFF. CDR3 DNA sequence: TGCAGCGTTGAAAGGGGGGGAGGGCCGCCGGATGAGCAGTTCTTC.

The rearrangement joins TRBV6-5 to TRBJ2-3, with unresolved D. This CDR3 contains 13 residues. Germline CDR1 is MNHEY and CDR2 is SVGAGI. V was shortened by 0 bases and J by 6 bases, with 7 bases between the two germline ends. Here the CDR3 reads CASSYSNTDTQYF. CDR3 in DNA: TGTGCCAGCAGTTACTCGAACACGGATACGCAGTATTTT.

The chain links TRBV4-1 to TRBJ2-7; 13 bases agree with TRBD2. J was trimmed by 3 bases and V by 2 bases; bases with no gene match: 1. This CDR3 spans 15 amino acids. Germline values: CDR1 MGHRA, CDR2 YSYEKL. This chain's CDR3 is CASSQWTSGSYEQYF. The CDR3 DNA reads TGCGCCAGCAGCCAATGGACTAGCGGGAGCTACGAGCAGTACTTC.

A word on this clonotype: One junction end does not reproduce the germline sequence, and a read error may be involved. The chain uses TRBV20-1 and TRBJ2-1; 11 bases agree with TRBD2. The CDR3 is made up of 16 amino acids. Germline V gives CDR1 DFQATT, CDR2 SNEGSKA (reference sequence). The CDR3 is CSARVGSGRATNGQFF. DNA of the CDR3: TGCAGTGCTAGAGTAGGTAGCGGGAGGGCCACCAATGGGCAGTTCTTC.

This chain uses TRBV19 with TRBJ1-5; no definite D call. Germline V CDR1 and CDR2: LNHDA, SQIVND (reference sequence). The CDR3 contains 15 residues. The V gene lost 2 bases and the J gene lost 5 bases, with 13 bases spanning the gap. The CDR3 DNA follows: TGTGCCAGTAGTATATGGAGTACCCCGGATCAGCCCCAGCATTTT. Protein: CASSIWSTPDQPQHF.

The chain joins TRBV12-3 or TRBV12-4 to TRBJ2-2; D is perhaps TRBD1 or TRBD2 (5 bases each). V lost 2 bases and J lost 7, with 14 bases in between. The CDR3 sequence is 15 residues long. CDR3 sequence (DNA): TGTGCCAGCAGTTTATATAGGGACGGGGTCGGGGAGCTGTTTTTT. The encoded protein is CASSLYRDGVGELFF.

This chain links TRBV11-2 with TRBJ2-1; a possible D gene is TRBD2 (6 bases). The CDR3 is 17 amino acids. Germline lookup yields CDR1 SGHAT and CDR2 FQNNGV. V was cut by 0 bases and J by 2 bases, with 14 bases left in between. The CDR3 bases are TGTGCCAGCAGCTTAGATCTCGCTAGCGCAGCCTACAATGAGCAGTTCTTC. It translates to CASSLDLASAAYNEQFF.

This chain links TRBV11-2 with TRBJ2-1, with D tentatively TRBD2 (7 bases). Per germline, CDR1 SGHAT and CDR2 FQNNGV. The CDR3 is 16 amino acids. The V end was cut by 4 bases, the J end by 4 bases, with 17 bases between. CDR3 in DNA: TGTGCCAGCAGCTATACGGCGGGGGCCGGGTACAATGAGCAGTTCTTC. Its translation is CASSYTAGAGYNEQFF.

J is TRBJ2-1 and V is TRBV4-1; no reliable D call. The V end lost 0 bases, the J end lost 4 bases, and 4 bases lay between the germline ends. The CDR3 sequence is 13 residues long. Germline V gene sequence: CDR1 MGHRA, CDR2 YSYEKL. The CDR3 sequence is CASSQDLYNEQFF. The CDR3 DNA reads TGCGCCAGCAGCCAAGATCTATACAATGAGCAGTTCTTC.

The rearrangement uses TRBV20-1 and TRBJ2-1, with 7 bases identical to TRBD2. Looked up from germline, CDR1 is DFQATT and CDR2 is SNEGSKA (reference sequence). The CDR3 is 14 residues long. Trimming cost V 1 base and J 3 bases; bases outside gene matches: 3. DNA of the CDR3: TGCAGTGCTAGAGGGCTAGCGGACTACAATGAGCAGTTCTTC. This encodes CSARGLADYNEQFF.

The chain is built from TRBV4-2 and TRBJ2-7; D possibly uses TRBD1 or TRBD2 (5 bases each). Trimming took 2 bases from V and 7 from J, leaving 24 bases between them. The CDR3 has 17 amino acids. Per germline, CDR1 LGHNA and CDR2 YNFKEQ. CDR3 sequence reads: CASSQSTSGTSFGEQYF. Here the CDR3 DNA reads TGTGCCAGCAGCCAATCAACATCCGGGACCAGTTTTGGGGAGCAGTACTTC.

This chain uses TRBV6-2 or TRBV6-3 with TRBJ2-1; D gene ambiguous. The germline V gene encodes CDR1 MNHEY and CDR2 SVGEGT. V was cut by 0 bases and J by 7 bases, with 7 bases left in between. The length of the CDR3 is 13 residues. CDR3 bases: TGTGCCAGCAGTTACTCGCTTCAGAATGAGCAGTTCTTC. Protein product: CASSYSLQNEQFF.

This clonotype is hyperexpanded by share. This sequence joins TRBV5-1 and TRBJ2-1, with D possibly matching TRBD1 (5 bases). Trimming removed 0 bases at V and 8 bases at J, with 18 bases between. CDR1 and CDR2 from the germline V gene are SGHRS and YFSETQ. CDR3 length: 16 residues. The CDR3 bases are TGCGCCAGCAGCTTGGAACAGGTCGTAAGAGCACATGAGCAGTTCTTC. This codes for CASSLEQVVRAHEQFF.